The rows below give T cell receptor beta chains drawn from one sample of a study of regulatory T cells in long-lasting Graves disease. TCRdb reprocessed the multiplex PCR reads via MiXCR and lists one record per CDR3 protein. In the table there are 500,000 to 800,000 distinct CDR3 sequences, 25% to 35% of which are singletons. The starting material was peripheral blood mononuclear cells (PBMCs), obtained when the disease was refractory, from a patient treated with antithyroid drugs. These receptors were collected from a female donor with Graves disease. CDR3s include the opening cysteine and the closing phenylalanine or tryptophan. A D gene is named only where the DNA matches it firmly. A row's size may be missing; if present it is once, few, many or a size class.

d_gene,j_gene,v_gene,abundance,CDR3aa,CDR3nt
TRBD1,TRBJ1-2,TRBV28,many,CASRTPGGSYTF,TGTGCCAGCAGAACACCAGGGGGGAGCTACACCTTC
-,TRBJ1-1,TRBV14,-,CASSQVRGTEAFF,TGTGCCAGCAGCCAAGTCAGGGGCACTGAAGCTTTCTTT
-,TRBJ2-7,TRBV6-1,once,CASRANLGHLSYEQYF,TGTGCCAGCAGAGCCAACCTGGGACACCTCTCCTACGAGCAGTACTTC
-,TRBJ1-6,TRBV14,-,CASSQVQSPLHF,TGTGCCAGCAGCCAAGTTCAATCACCCCTCCACTTT
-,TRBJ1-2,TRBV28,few,CASSPTDFYGYTF,TGTGCCAGCAGTCCAACAGATTTCTATGGCTACACCTTC
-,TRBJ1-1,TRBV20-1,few,CSARESGFTEAFF,TGCAGTGCTAGAGAGTCTGGGTTCACTGAAGCTTTCTTT
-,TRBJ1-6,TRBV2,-,CASIGLRGRLSLHF,TGTGCCAGCATTGGACTCCGAGGGAGGTTATCCCTCCACTTT
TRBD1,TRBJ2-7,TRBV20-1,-,CSARTSTGGPSYEQYF,TGCAGTGCTAGAACCTCGACAGGGGGCCCCTCCTACGAGCAGTACTTC
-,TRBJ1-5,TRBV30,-,CAWSQGNQPQHF,TGTGCCTGGAGTCAGGGCAATCAGCCCCAGCATTTT
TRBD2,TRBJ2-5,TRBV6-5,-,CASSSLAGVGETQYF,TGTGCCAGCAGTTCACTAGCGGGAGTAGGGGAGACCCAGTACTTC
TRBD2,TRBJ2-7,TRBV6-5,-,CASSYFRSGTIAYEQYF,TGTGCCAGCAGTTACTTCCGATCCGGGACTATAGCGTACGAGCAGTACTTC
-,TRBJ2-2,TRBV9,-,CASSSSSYGGGGGTGELFF,TGTGCCAGCAGCAGCAGCAGCTACGGAGGGGGAGGGGGCACCGGGGAGCTGTTTTTT
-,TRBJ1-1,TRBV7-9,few,CASRATGIGQKMNTEAFF,TGTGCCAGCAGGGCCACCGGGATCGGCCAGAAAATGAACACTGAAGCTTTCTTT
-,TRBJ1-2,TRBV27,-,CASSSDSSYGYTF,TGTGCCAGCAGTTCAGACAGTTCCTATGGCTACACCTTC
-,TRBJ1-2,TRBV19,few,CASWDEDSYGYTF,TGTGCCAGTTGGGATGAGGACTCCTATGGCTACACCTTC
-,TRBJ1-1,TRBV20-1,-,CSAPRAGNTEAFF,TGCAGTGCCCCGAGGGCAGGGAACACTGAAGCTTTCTTT
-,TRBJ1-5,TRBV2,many,CASSEARITQHF,TGTGCCAGCAGTGAAGCTCGGATCACCCAGCATTTT
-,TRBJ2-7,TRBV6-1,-,CATTRAGLSYEQYF,TGTGCCACCACGAGGGCAGGGCTCTCCTACGAGCAGTACTTC
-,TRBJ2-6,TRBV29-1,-,CSVEPRSGANVLTF,TGCAGCGTTGAGCCAAGGTCCGGGGCCAACGTCCTGACTTTC
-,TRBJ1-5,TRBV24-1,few,CATSSRGQQPQHF,TGTGCCACCAGTTCGAGGGGTCAACAGCCCCAGCATTTT
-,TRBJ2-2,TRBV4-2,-,CASSQDSTGITGELFF,TGTGCCAGCAGCCAAGATAGCACAGGGATCACCGGGGAGCTGTTTTTT
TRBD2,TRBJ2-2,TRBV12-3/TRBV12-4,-,CASRSGRAGELFF,TGTGCCAGCAGAAGCGGGAGGGCCGGGGAGCTGTTTTTT
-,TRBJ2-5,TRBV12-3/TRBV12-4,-,CASSPPERKETQYF,TGTGCCAGCTCACCACCAGAGAGAAAGGAGACCCAGTACTTC
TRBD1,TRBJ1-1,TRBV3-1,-,CASSQEGDRGESEAFF,TGTGCCAGCAGCCAAGAAGGGGACAGGGGGGAGTCTGAAGCTTTCTTT
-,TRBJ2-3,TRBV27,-,CASSLDRGTDTQYF,TGTGCCAGCAGTTTAGATCGGGGCACAGATACGCAGTATTTT
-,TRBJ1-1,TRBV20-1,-,CSASQTGANPWMNTEAFF,TGCAGTGCTAGCCAGACAGGAGCGAACCCTTGGATGAACACTGAAGCTTTCTTT
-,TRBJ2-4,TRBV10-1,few,CASTDSLAKNIQYF,TGCGCCAGCACGGACAGCCTAGCCAAAAACATTCAGTACTTC
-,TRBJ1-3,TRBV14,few,CASSRPGGGRDGNTIYF,TGTGCCAGCAGCCGACCAGGAGGCGGAAGGGATGGAAACACCATATATTTT
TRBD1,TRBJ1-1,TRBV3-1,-,CASRRQGSTEAFF,TGTGCCAGCAGGCGACAGGGGAGCACTGAAGCTTTCTTT
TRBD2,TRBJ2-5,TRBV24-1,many,CATSSGRFQETQYF,TGTGCCACCAGTAGCGGGAGGTTCCAAGAGACCCAGTACTTC
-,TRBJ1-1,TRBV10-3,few,CAIREGHQSSEAFF,TGTGCCATCAGGGAAGGACATCAGTCGTCTGAAGCTTTCTTT
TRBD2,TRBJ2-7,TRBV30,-,CAGTSGRGYEQYF,TGTGCCGGCACTAGCGGGAGGGGCTACGAGCAGTACTTC
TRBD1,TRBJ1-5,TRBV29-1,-,CSVGTGGWGPQHF,TGCAGCGTTGGGACAGGGGGATGGGGGCCCCAGCATTTT
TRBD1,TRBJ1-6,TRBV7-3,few,CASSSGTGSSNSPLHF,TGTGCCAGCAGCTCAGGGACAGGGTCTAGTAATTCACCCCTCCACTTT
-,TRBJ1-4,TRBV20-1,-,CSARDRGGFEKLFF,TGCAGTGCTAGAGACCGAGGGGGTTTTGAAAAACTGTTTTTT
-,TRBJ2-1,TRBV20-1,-,CRLSRRNEQFF,TGCAGACTCTCCCGGCGGAATGAGCAGTTCTTC